This T cell receptor (beta chain) was observed in a study of glioma-infiltrating T cells. The CDR3 length is 15 residues. The ends lost 6 bases at V and 0 bases at J; junction bases unmatched: 8. The germline V gene encodes CDR1 DFQATT and CDR2 SNEGSKA (reference sequence). By share, this clonotype ranks as medium-sized. TCR alpha and beta CDR3 regions were amplified from RNA using iRepertoire nested multiplex PCR. TCRdb re-called the multiplex PCR reads with MiXCR, one entry per CDR3 protein. The table includes approximately 12,000 distinct CDR3 sequences, around 27% detected once. Sequences were obtained from glioma tissue, nonneoplastic brain tissue, or PBMCs (not recorded which). The chain recombines TRBV20-1 with TRBJ1-5, with TRBD1 matching over 7 bases. This clonotype originated in a human donor with low-grade glioma or glioblastoma, undergoing nonglioma brain surgery, or in good health (not recorded which). CDR3: CSAQDRAYSNQPQHF. In DNA form, the CDR3 reads TGCAGTGCCCAAGACAGGGCTTATAGCAATCAGCCCCAGCATTTT.